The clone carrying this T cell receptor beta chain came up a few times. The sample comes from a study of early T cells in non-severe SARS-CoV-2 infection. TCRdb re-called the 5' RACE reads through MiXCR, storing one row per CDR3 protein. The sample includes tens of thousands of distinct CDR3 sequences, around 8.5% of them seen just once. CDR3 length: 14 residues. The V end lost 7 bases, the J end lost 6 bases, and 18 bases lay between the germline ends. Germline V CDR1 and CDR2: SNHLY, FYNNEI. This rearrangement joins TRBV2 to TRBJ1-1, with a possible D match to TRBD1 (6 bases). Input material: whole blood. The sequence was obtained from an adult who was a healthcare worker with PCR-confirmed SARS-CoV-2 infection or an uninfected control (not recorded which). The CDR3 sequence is CASTDSPTDAEAFF. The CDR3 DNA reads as TGTGCCAGCACGGACAGCCCTACCGATGCTGAAGCTTTCTTT.